What follows is one TCR beta chain and its context. Its antigen is as yet unknown. These data belong to a study of T cells after posttransplantation cyclophosphamide. The table came from immunoSEQ multiplex PCR; TCRdb's copy has only in-frame clones and leaves some out. The sample lists about 16,000 clones, about 90% seen once, with about 0.54% in the top ten. Treatment was busulfan-fludarabine conditioning, a marrow graft, and cyclophosphamide on days +3 and +4. Germline V gene lookup returns CDR1 LNHDA and CDR2 SQIVND (reference sequence). V lost 9 bases and J 8 bases, leaving 16 bases between the germline ends. The CDR3 is 13 amino acids. Findings and caveats of the study: Later blood repertoires were often dominated by clones from the donor CD8+ memory compartment. Recipient CMV seropositivity and CMV reactivation strongly tracked TRB clonality. Blood and skin or GI T cell repertoires showed limited TRB overlap.

This TCR was sampled from a male patient between 60 and 69 years old who received an allogeneic stem cell transplant from a related donor and was CMV-positive. Some of the T cells might come from the graft donor. The chain carries TRBV19 and TRBJ1-4, with D possibly being TRBD1 (6 bases). Material: CD4+ T cells sorted from blood, obtained after allogeneic stem cell transplant with posttransplant cyclophosphamide. The CDR3 sequence is CASIDRLGEKLFF. The DNA for the CDR3 is TGTGCCAGCATCGACAGGTTAGGGGAAAAACTGTTTTTT.